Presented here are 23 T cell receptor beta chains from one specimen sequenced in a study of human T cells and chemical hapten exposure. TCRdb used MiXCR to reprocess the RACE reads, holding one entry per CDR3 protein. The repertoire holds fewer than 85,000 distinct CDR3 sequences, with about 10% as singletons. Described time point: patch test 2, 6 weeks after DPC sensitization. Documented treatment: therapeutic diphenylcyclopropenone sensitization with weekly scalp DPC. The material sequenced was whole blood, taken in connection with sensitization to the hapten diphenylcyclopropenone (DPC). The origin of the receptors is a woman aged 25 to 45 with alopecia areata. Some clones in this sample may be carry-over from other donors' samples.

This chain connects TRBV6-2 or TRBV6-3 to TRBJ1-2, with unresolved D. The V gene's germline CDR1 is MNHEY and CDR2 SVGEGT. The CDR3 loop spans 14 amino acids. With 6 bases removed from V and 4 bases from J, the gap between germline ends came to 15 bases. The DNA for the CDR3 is TGTGCCAGCAGGAGCCCAACAAAGCTCTATGGCTACACCTTC. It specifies CASRSPTKLYGYTF.

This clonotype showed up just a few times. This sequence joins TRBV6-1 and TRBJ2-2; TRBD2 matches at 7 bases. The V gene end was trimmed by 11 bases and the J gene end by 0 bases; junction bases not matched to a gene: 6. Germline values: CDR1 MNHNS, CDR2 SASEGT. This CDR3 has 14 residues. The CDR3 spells CALRGLPNTGELFF. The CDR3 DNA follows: TGTGCCCTACGGGGACTACCGAACACCGGGGAGCTGTTTTTT.

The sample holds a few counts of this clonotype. Written as DNA, the CDR3 is TGCGCCAGCAGCCAAGAAGGAGGACAGGGCACTGAAGCTTTCTTT. Encoded protein: CASSQEGGQGTEAFF. V usage is TRBV4-3 and J usage is TRBJ1-1, with TRBD1 matching 8 bases. V trimming: 0 bases; J trimming: 4 bases; junction bases outside the gene matches: 4. The CDR3 extends over 15 amino acids. CDR1 and CDR2 (germline): LGHNA, YSLEER.

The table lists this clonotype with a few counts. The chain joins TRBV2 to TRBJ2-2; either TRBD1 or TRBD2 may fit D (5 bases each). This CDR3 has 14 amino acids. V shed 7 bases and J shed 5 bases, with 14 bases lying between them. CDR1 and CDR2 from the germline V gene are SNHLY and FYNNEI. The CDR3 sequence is CASTRDGRTGELFF. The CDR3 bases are TGTGCCAGCACTAGGGACGGCAGGACCGGGGAGCTGTTTTTT.

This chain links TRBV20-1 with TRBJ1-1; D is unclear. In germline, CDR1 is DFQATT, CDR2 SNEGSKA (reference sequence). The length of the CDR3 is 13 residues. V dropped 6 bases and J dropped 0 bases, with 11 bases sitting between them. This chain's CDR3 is CSASPSLNTEAFF. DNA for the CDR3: TGCAGTGCCTCCCCCTCCTTGAACACTGAAGCTTTCTTT.

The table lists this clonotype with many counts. Written as DNA, the CDR3 is TGCGCCAGCAGCCCGGGACAGGGAACAGATACGCAGTATTTT. Protein product: CASSPGQGTDTQYF. This sequence joins TRBV5-1 and TRBJ2-3, with 9 bases that match TRBD1. Germline CDR1 is SGHRS and CDR2 is YFSETQ. The V gene end was trimmed by 4 bases and the J gene end by 3 bases; junction bases not matched to a gene: 3. The CDR3 contains 14 residues.

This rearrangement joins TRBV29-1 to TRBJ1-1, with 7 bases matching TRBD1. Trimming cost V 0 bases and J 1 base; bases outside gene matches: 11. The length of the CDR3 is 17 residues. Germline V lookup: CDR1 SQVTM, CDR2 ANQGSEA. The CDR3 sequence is CSVEDPRRQGRNTEAFF. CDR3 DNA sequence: TGCAGCGTTGAAGATCCACGTCGACAGGGCCGGAACACTGAAGCTTTCTTT.

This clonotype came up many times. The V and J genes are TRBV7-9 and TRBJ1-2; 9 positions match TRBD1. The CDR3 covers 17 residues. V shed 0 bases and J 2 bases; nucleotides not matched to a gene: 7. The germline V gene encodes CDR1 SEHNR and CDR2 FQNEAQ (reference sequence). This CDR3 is CASSLALTGGRNYGYTF. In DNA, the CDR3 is TGTGCCAGCAGCTTAGCGTTGACAGGGGGAAGGAACTATGGCTACACCTTC.

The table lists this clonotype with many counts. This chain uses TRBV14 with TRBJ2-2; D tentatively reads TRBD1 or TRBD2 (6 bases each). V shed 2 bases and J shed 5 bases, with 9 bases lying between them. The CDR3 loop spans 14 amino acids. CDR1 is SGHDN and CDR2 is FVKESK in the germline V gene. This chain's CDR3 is CASSQQGRTGELFF. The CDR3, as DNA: TGTGCCAGCAGCCAACAGGGGAGGACCGGGGAGCTGTTTTTT.

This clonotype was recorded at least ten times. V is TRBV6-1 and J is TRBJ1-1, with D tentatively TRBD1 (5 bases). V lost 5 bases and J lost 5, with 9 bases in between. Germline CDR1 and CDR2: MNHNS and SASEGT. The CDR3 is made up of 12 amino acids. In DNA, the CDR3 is TGTGCCAGCAGTCCCTGGGGGACTGAAGCTTTCTTT. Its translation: CASSPWGTEAFF.

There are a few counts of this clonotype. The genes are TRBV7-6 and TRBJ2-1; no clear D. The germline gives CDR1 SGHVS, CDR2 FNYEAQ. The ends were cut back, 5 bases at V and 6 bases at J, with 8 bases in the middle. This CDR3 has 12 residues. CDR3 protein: CASSTRGNEQFF. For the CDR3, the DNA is TGTGCCAGCAGCACTCGAGGCAATGAGCAGTTCTTC.

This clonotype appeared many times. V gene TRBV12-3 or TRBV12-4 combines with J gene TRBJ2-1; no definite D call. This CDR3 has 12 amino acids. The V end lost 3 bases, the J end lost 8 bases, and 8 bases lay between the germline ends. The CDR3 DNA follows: TGTGCCAGCAGTTTCTCGAGGTATGAGCAGTTCTTC. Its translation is CASSFSRYEQFF.

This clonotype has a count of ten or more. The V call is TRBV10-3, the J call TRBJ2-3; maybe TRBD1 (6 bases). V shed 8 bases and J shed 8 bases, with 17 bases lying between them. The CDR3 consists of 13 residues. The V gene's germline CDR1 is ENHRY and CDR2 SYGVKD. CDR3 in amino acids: CAIGLDEGGTQYF. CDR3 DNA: TGTGCCATCGGACTCGACGAAGGGGGTACGCAGTATTTT.

CDR3 bases: TGTGCCAGCAGCTTCTTTACAGGGTTTCAAGATACGCAGTATTTT. This gives the protein CASSFFTGFQDTQYF. The chain recombines TRBV7-9 with TRBJ2-3; a possible D gene is TRBD1 (6 bases). CDR3 length: 15 residues. V was clipped by 3 bases and J by 5 bases, with 15 bases between them. Germline V gene data show CDR1 as SEHNR and CDR2 as FQNEAQ (reference sequence). The complete variable domain, with remaining parts taken from reference TRBV7-9 and TRBJ2-3, reads DTGVSQNPRHKITKRGQNVTFRCDPISEHNRLYWYRQTLGQGPEFLTYFQNEAQLEKSRLLSDRFSAERPKGSFSTLEIQRTEQGDSAMYLCASSFFTGFQDTQYFGPGTRLTVL.

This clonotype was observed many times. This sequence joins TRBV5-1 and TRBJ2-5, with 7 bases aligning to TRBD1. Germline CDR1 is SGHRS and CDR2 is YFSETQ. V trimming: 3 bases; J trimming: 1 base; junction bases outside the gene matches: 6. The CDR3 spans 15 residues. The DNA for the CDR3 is TGCGCCAGCAGCTCCGGGACAGTAGCCCAAGAGACCCAGTACTTC. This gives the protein CASSSGTVAQETQYF. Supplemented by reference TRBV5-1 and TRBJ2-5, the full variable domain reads KAGVTQTPRYLIKTRGQQVTLSCSPISGHRSVSWYQQTPGQGLQFLFEYFSETQRNKGNFPGRFSGRQFSNSRSEMNVSTLELGDSALYLCASSSGTVAQETQYFGPGTRLLVL.

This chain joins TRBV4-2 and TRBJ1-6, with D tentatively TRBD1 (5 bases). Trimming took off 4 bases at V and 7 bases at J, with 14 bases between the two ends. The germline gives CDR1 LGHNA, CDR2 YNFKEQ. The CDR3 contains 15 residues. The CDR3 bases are TGTGCCAGCAGCCTTTCCGGGACGGAGAATTCACCCCTCCACTTT. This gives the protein CASSLSGTENSPLHF.

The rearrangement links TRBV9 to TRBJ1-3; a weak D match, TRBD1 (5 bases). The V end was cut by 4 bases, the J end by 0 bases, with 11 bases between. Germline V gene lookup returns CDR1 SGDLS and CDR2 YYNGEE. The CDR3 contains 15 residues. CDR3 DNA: TGTGCCAGCAGCCCCACAGGTTACTCTGGAAACACCATATATTTT. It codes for CASSPTGYSGNTIYF. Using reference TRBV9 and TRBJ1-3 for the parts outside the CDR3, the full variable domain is DSGVTQTPKHLITATGQRVTLRCSPRSGDLSVYWYQQSLDQGLQFLIQYYNGEERAKGNILERFSAQQFPDLHSELNLSSLELGDSALYFCASSPTGYSGNTIYFGEGSWLTVV.

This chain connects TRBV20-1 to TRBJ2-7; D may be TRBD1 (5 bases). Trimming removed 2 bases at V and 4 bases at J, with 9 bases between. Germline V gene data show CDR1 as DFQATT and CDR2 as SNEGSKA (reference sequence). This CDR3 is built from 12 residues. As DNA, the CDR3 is TGCAGTGCTAGATTACAGGATTACGAGCAGTACTTC. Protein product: CSARLQDYEQYF.

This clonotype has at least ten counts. The CDR3 DNA reads TGTGCCACCAGCAGACAGACGGAGAGCAATCAGCCCCAGCATTTT. Translation gives CATSRQTESNQPQHF. V gene TRBV15 combines with J gene TRBJ1-5; no clear D gene. Trimming removed 2 bases at V and 1 base at J, with 9 bases between. The CDR3 sequence is 15 residues long. CDR1 and CDR2 (germline): LNHNV, YYDKDF (reference sequence).

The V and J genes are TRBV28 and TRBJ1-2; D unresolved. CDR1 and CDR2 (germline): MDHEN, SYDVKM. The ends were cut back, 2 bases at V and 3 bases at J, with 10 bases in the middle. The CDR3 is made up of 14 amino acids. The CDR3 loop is CASSLHGGYYGYTF. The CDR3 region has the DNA TGTGCCAGCAGTTTACACGGTGGTTACTATGGCTACACCTTC.

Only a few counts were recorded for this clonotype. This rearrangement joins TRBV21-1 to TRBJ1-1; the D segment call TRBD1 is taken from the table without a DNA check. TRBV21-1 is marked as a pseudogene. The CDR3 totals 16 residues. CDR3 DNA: TGTGCCAGCAGCAAAGCTCCTTTCAGGACACCCACTGAAGCTTTCTTT. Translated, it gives CASSKAPFRTPTEAFF.

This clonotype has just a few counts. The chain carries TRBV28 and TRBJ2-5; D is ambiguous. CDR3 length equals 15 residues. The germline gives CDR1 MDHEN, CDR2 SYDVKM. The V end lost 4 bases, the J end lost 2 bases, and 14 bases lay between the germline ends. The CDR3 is CASSSPTAVQETQYF. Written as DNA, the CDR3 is TGTGCCAGCAGTTCCCCGACGGCGGTACAAGAGACCCAGTACTTC. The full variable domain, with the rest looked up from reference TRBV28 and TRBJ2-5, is DVKVTQSSRYLVKRTGEKVFLECVQDMDHENMFWYRQDPGLGLRLIYFSYDVKMKEKGDIPEGYSVSREKKERFSLILESASTNQTSMYLCASSSPTAVQETQYFGPGTRLLVL.

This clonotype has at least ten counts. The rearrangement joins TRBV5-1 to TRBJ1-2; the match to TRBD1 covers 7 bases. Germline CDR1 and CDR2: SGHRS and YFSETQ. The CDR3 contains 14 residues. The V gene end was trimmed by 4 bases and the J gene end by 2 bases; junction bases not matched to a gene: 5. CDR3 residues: CASSVTGENYGYTF. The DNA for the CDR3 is TGCGCCAGCAGCGTTACAGGGGAGAACTATGGCTACACCTTC.